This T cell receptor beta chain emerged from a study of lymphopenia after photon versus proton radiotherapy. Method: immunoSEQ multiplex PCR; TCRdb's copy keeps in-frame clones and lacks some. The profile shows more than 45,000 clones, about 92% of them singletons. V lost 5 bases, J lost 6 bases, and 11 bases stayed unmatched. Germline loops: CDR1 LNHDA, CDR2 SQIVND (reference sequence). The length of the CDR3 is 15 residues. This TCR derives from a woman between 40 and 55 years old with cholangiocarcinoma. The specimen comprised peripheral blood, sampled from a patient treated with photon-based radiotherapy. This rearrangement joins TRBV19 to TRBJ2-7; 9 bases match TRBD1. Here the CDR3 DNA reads TGTGCCAGTAGTTTAACCGGGACAGGGCTTTTCGAGCAGTACTTC. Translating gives CASSLTGTGLFEQYF.